The 27 T cell receptor beta chains below all came from one sample that was sequenced in a study of blood T cell repertoires in COVID-19. The assay was immunoSEQ multiplex PCR, and TCRdb's table has in-frame clones only and misses some. The repertoire consists of about 300,000 clones, with approximately 85% occurring once and the leading ten covering less than 2.5%. The sequenced material came from PBMCs or T cells enriched from blood (not recorded which). The receptors were gathered from a man aged 25-45 years who had recovered from COVID-19.

This clone was detected a few times. The V gene is TRBV19, the J gene TRBJ1-1; no definite D call. V lost 5 bases, J lost 1 base, and 8 bases lay in between. The CDR3 is 13 residues long. Germline lookup yields CDR1 LNHDA and CDR2 SQIVND (reference sequence). This chain's CDR3 is CASSLNGNTEAFF. For the CDR3, the DNA is TGTGCCAGTAGTCTCAACGGGAACACTGAAGCTTTCTTT.

The rearrangement joins TRBV25-1 to TRBJ1-4; possibly TRBD1 for D (6 bases). There are 15 residues in the CDR3. V was trimmed by 2 bases and J by 8 bases, leaving 15 bases between them. Germline V gene sequence: CDR1 MGHDK, CDR2 SYGVNS. The DNA of the CDR3 is TGTGCCAGCAGTGAAGCCAGGGGAAACAGGGAAAAACTGTTTTTT. It codes for CASSEARGNREKLFF. The whole variable domain, remainder taken from reference TRBV25-1 and TRBJ1-4, is EADIYQTPRYLVIGTGKKITLECSQTMGHDKMYWYQQDPGMELHLIHYSYGVNSTEKGDLSSESTVSRIRTEHFPLTLESARPSHTSQYLCASSEARGNREKLFFGSGTQLSVL.

The chain couples TRBV4-2 to TRBJ2-1; weak D call: TRBD1 (6 bases). From germline, CDR1 is LGHNA and CDR2 YNFKEQ. This CDR3 comprises 15 residues. Between the trimmed V and J ends, which lost 0 bases and 5 bases, there was a span of 11 bases. The CDR3 bases are TGTGCCAGCAGCCAAGATCAGGGACAACACAATGAGCAGTTCTTC. Amino acid sequence: CASSQDQGQHNEQFF.

The chain's CDR3 is CASSGQGDNEQFF. CDR3 bases: TGTGCCAGCTCGGGACAGGGCGACAATGAGCAGTTCTTC. The V and J genes are TRBV11-3 and TRBJ2-1, with 9 bases lining up with TRBD1. This CDR3 is 13 amino acids long. The V and J ends lost 8 bases and 5 bases, in that order; junction bases with no gene match: 4. Germline V gene lookup returns CDR1 SGHNT and CDR2 YENEEA.

This chain links TRBV7-2 with TRBJ1-1; a possible D gene is TRBD1 (6 bases). CDR3 size: 14 residues. The V end lost 4 bases, the J end lost 6 bases, and 15 bases lay between the germline ends. CDR1 is SGHTA and CDR2 is FQGNSA in the germline V gene. CDR3 bases: TGTGCCAGCAGCTCATTCACAGGGAGCGCTGAAGCTTTCTTT. Translating it yields CASSSFTGSAEAFF.

The chain uses TRBV28 and TRBJ2-2; TRBD2 matches at 8 bases. The V segment lost 7 bases and the J segment 6 bases; nucleotides outside the gene matches: 16. Per germline, CDR1 MDHEN and CDR2 SYDVKM. The CDR3 covers 17 residues. Written as DNA, the CDR3 is TGTGCCAGCAATGGCCCCCTCGGCAGGCGGGGGGCCGGGGAGCTGTTTTTT. Its protein is CASNGPLGRRGAGELFF.

The V call is TRBV5-1, the J call TRBJ2-6; D is perhaps TRBD1 (6 bases). V was cut by 4 bases and J by 4 bases, with 15 bases left in between. The CDR3 extends over 16 amino acids. Looked up from germline, CDR1 is SGHRS and CDR2 is YFSETQ. In nucleotides, the CDR3 is TGCGCCAGCAGCCCTGGGACATCTTCCGGGGCCAACGTCCTGACTTTC. Translated: CASSPGTSSGANVLTF.

This chain uses TRBV10-3 with TRBJ1-2; D is possibly TRBD1 (6 bases). This CDR3 is built from 16 residues. CDR1 and CDR2 (germline): ENHRY, SYGVKD. V shed 2 bases and J shed 4 bases, with 17 bases lying between them. For the CDR3, the DNA is TGTGCCATCAGTGAGAGGGGGGGAGGGGTACCCTATGGCTACACCTTC. Amino acids: CAISERGGGVPYGYTF.

The CDR3 region is CASSEKTWEQYF. For the CDR3, the DNA is TGTGCCAGCAGTGAAAAAACTTGGGAGCAGTACTTC. V and J are TRBV2 and TRBJ2-7; D not certain. Germline values: CDR1 SNHLY, CDR2 FYNNEI. V gave up 2 bases and J gave up 7 bases, with 9 bases separating them. The CDR3 is made up of 12 amino acids.

The V gene is TRBV5-5, the J gene TRBJ1-6; perhaps TRBD1 as D (6 bases). The V gene lost 4 bases and the J gene lost 8 bases, with 16 bases spanning the gap. Germline-derived CDR1 and CDR2 are SGHKS and YYEKEE (reference sequence). This CDR3 is 15 amino acids long. CDR3 amino acids: CASSTDRPADSPLHF. In nucleotides, the CDR3 is TGTGCCAGCAGCACCGACAGGCCCGCGGATTCACCCCTCCACTTT.

CDR3 loop: CASSLRTGGTYGYTF. CDR3 coding DNA: TGTGCCAGCAGCTTAAGGACAGGGGGAACGTATGGCTACACCTTC. This rearrangement joins TRBV7-2 to TRBJ1-2, with 10 bases fitting TRBD1. The germline V gene has CDR1 SGHTA and CDR2 FQGNSA. With 2 bases clipped from V and 5 bases from J, the junction kept 5 bases outside the gene matches. The CDR3 extends over 15 amino acids.

This clone was detected only once. The chain joins TRBV7-2 to TRBJ1-2; D gene unclear. CDR1 is SGHTA, CDR2 FQGNSA, per germline. The CDR3 spans 15 residues. V lost 7 bases to trimming and J lost 4 bases, with 19 bases between them. The CDR3 sequence: CASTPGLGEGYGYTF. The CDR3 nucleotides read TGTGCCAGCACCCCGGGCCTGGGAGAAGGCTATGGCTACACCTTC. The full variable domain, with the rest looked up from reference TRBV7-2 and TRBJ1-2, is GAGVSQSPSNKVTEKGKDVELRCDPISGHTALYWYRQSLGQGLEFLIYFQGNSAPDKSGLPSDRFSAERTGGSVSTLTIQRTQQEDSAVYLCASTPGLGEGYGYTFGSGTRLTVV.

As regards this clone: Relative to the germline gene, one junction end is altered; a read error may explain this. The chain recombines TRBV7-2 with TRBJ2-2; possible D gene TRBD1, 9 bases. The CDR3 covers 16 residues. Looked up from germline, CDR1 is SGHTA and CDR2 is FQGNSA. The CDR3 DNA sequence: TGTGCCAGCAGCCGGGGGGGGACAGGGACCACCCGGGAGCTGTTTTTT. Its protein product is CASSRGGTGTTRELFF.

The rearrangement links TRBV29-1 to TRBJ1-1; D possibly corresponds to TRBD1 (5 bases). Between the trimmed V and J ends, which lost 6 bases and 5 bases, there was a span of 16 bases. This CDR3 has 13 amino acids. The germline CDR1 and CDR2 sequences are SQVTM and ANQGSEA. DNA for the CDR3: TGCAGCGTCGCAAGTCCCGGGGGAACTGAAGCTTTCTTT. Translated, it gives CSVASPGGTEAFF.

The V gene is TRBV18, the J gene TRBJ1-1; 12 bases agree with TRBD1. CDR1 is KGHSH and CDR2 is LQKENI in the germline V gene. The CDR3 is 18 residues long. With V trimmed by 2 bases and J by 7 bases, 14 bases remained unmatched. The CDR3 sequence: CASSPSNSGTGGYGEAFF. The DNA of the CDR3 is TGTGCCAGCTCACCATCAAATTCCGGGACAGGGGGCTATGGTGAAGCTTTCTTT.

The rearrangement links TRBV19 to TRBJ2-2; D is possibly TRBD2 (5 bases). The CDR3 contains 15 residues. V was pared by 6 bases and J by 1 base, with 12 bases between. Germline assignment: CDR1 LNHDA and CDR2 SQIVND (reference sequence). The CDR3 DNA sequence: TGTGCCAGTAGAAATCCCGGGGAGAACACCGGGGAGCTGTTTTTT. Translated: CASRNPGENTGELFF. Full variable domain (remainder filled in from reference TRBV19 and TRBJ2-2): DGGITQSPKYLFRKEGQNVTLSCEQNLNHDAMYWYRQDPGQGLRLIYYSQIVNDFQKGDIAEGYSVSREKKESFPLTVTSAQKNPTAFYLCASRNPGENTGELFFGEGSRLTVL.

The V gene is TRBV24-1, the J gene TRBJ1-1, with 7 bases matching TRBD1. Looked up from germline, CDR1 is KGHDR and CDR2 is SFDVKD. The CDR3 is 13 residues long. Trimming cost V 4 bases and J 5 bases; bases outside gene matches: 3. CDR3 sequence reads: CATSETTGTEAFF. The CDR3 DNA follows: TGTGCCACCAGTGAAACGACAGGGACTGAAGCTTTCTTT.

This clone was found many times. The chain employs TRBV6-4 and TRBJ2-3, with D hard to call. CDR3 length equals 14 residues. Trimming cost V 6 bases and J 0 bases, with 10 bases left between them. Germline V gives CDR1 MRHNA, CDR2 SNTAGT. The CDR3 sequence: CASSPADSTDTQYF. The CDR3 bases are TGTGCCAGCAGCCCCGCGGATAGCACAGATACGCAGTATTTT.

The chain carries TRBV5-8 and TRBJ2-2; 9 bases line up with TRBD2. The J segment lost 4 bases and the V segment lost 7 bases, leaving 2 bases of the junction unmatched. This CDR3 is built from 13 residues. Germline V gives CDR1 SGHTS, CDR2 YDEGEE. The CDR3 DNA sequence: TGTGCCAGCCGGCGGGGGGGCACCGGGGAGCTGTTTTTT. Translated: CASRRGGTGELFF.

V usage is TRBV4-3 and J usage is TRBJ2-1; 9 bases are a match to TRBD1. This CDR3 has 17 amino acids. The germline CDR1 and CDR2 sequences are LGHNA and YSLEER. The V gene end was trimmed by 0 bases and the J gene end by 3 bases; junction bases not matched to a gene: 6. CDR3 region: CASSQDYGTGYYNEQFF. DNA for the CDR3: TGCGCCAGCAGCCAAGATTACGGGACAGGGTACTACAATGAGCAGTTCTTC.

The rearrangement links TRBV7-6 to TRBJ1-1; D possibly corresponds to TRBD1 (6 bases). The germline V gene has CDR1 SGHVS and CDR2 FNYEAQ. This CDR3 spans 16 amino acids. Trimming removed 5 bases at V and 0 bases at J, with 16 bases between. The CDR3 sequence: CASSTGEQGLNTEAFF. The CDR3 DNA follows: TGTGCCAGCAGCACAGGAGAACAGGGTTTGAACACTGAAGCTTTCTTT.

The gene calls are TRBV7-9 and TRBJ1-1, with D hard to call. Trimming took 1 base from V and 5 from J, leaving 14 bases between them. Per germline, CDR1 SEHNR and CDR2 FQNEAQ (reference sequence). The CDR3 runs 15 residues. This CDR3 reads CASSLDRAGRTEAFF. The CDR3, as DNA: TGTGCCAGCAGCTTAGATAGGGCGGGGAGGACTGAAGCTTTCTTT.

V gene TRBV30 combines with J gene TRBJ2-5; a possible D gene is TRBD1 (5 bases). CDR1 is GTSNPN and CDR2 is SVGIG in the germline V gene (reference sequence). V lost 4 bases and J lost 4, with 13 bases in between. The CDR3 sequence is 13 residues long. CDR3 coding DNA: TGTGCCTGGAACAGTAACAGGCTAGAGACCCAGTACTTC. Protein: CAWNSNRLETQYF.

This sequence joins TRBV5-4 and TRBJ2-2, with a possible D match to TRBD2 (6 bases). V lost 4 bases, J lost 5 bases, and 12 bases lay in between. The germline CDR1 and CDR2 sequences are SGHNT and YYREEE (reference sequence). This CDR3 spans 14 amino acids. In DNA form, the CDR3 reads TGTGCCAGCAGCGTTAGCGGATGGACCGGGGAGCTGTTTTTT. The encoded protein is CASSVSGWTGELFF.

This chain joins TRBV11-2 and TRBJ2-5, with TRBD2 matching 14 bases. The V gene's germline CDR1 is SGHAT and CDR2 FQNNGV. With V trimmed by 5 bases and J by 7 bases, 9 bases remained unmatched. There are 16 residues in the CDR3. As DNA, the CDR3 is TGTGCCAGCAGCGCCGGACTAGCGGGGGGTGGTTGGACCCAGTACTTC. Protein sequence: CASSAGLAGGGWTQYF. Based on the CDR3 plus reference TRBV11-2 and TRBJ2-5, the full variable domain is EAGVAQSPRYKIIEKRQSVAFWCNPISGHATLYWYQQILGQGPKLLIQFQNNGVVDDSQLPKDRFSAERLKGVDSTLKIQPAKLEDSAVYLCASSAGLAGGGWTQYFGPGTRLLVL.

This rearrangement joins TRBV11-2 to TRBJ1-5; maybe TRBD1 (5 bases). CDR3 length: 13 amino acids. V was shortened by 4 bases and J by 7 bases, with 11 bases between the two germline ends. Germline V gene lookup returns CDR1 SGHAT and CDR2 FQNNGV. The CDR3 here is CASSSGLGQPQHF. The CDR3, as DNA: TGTGCCAGCAGCTCAGGGTTAGGACAGCCCCAGCATTTT.

The chain combines TRBV30 with TRBJ1-2; D perhaps matches TRBD1 (5 bases). The CDR3 sequence is 15 residues long. The germline V gene encodes CDR1 GTSNPN and CDR2 SVGIG (reference sequence). The V gene lost 0 bases and the J gene lost 3 bases, with 14 bases spanning the gap. CDR3 loop: CAWSVSPQGDYGYTF. For the CDR3, the DNA is TGTGCCTGGAGTGTATCCCCCCAGGGTGACTATGGCTACACCTTC.